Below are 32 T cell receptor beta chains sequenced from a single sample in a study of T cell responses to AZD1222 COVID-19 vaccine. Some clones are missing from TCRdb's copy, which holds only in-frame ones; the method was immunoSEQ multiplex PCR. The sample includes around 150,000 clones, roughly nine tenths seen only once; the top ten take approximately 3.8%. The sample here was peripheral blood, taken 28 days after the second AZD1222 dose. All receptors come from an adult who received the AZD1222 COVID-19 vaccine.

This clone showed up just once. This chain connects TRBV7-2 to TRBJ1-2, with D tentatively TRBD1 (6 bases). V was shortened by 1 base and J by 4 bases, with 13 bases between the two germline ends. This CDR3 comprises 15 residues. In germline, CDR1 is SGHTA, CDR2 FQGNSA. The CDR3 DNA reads TGTGCCAGCAGCTTAGGGGGGGCCTCGGGCTATGGCTACACCTTC. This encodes CASSLGGASGYGYTF. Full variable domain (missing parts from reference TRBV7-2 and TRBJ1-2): GAGVSQSPSNKVTEKGKDVELRCDPISGHTALYWYRQSLGQGLEFLIYFQGNSAPDKSGLPSDRFSAERTGGSVSTLTIQRTQQEDSAVYLCASSLGGASGYGYTFGSGTRLTVV.

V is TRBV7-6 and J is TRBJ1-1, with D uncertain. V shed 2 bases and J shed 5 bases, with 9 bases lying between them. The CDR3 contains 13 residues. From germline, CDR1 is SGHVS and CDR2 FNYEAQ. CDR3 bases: TGTGCCAGCAGCTTACTCGTGGGAACTGAAGCTTTCTTT. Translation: CASSLLVGTEAFF.

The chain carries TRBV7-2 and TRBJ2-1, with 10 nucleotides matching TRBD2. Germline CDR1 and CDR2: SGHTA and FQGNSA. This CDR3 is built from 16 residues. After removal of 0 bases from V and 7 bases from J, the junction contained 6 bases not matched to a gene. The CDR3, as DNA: TGTGCCAGCAGCTTAGCGAGTTCTAGCGGGAGTAATGAGCAGTTCTTC. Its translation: CASSLASSSGSNEQFF.

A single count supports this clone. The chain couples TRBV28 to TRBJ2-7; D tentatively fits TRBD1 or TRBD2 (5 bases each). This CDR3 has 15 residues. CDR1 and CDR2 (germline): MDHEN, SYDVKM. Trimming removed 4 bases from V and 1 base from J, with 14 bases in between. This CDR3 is CASSSRDRISYEQYF. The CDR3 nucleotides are TGTGCCAGCAGTTCTAGGGACCGCATTTCCTACGAGCAGTACTTC. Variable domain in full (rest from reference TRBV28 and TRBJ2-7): DVKVTQSSRYLVKRTGEKVFLECVQDMDHENMFWYRQDPGLGLRLIYFSYDVKMKEKGDIPEGYSVSREKKERFSLILESASTNQTSMYLCASSSRDRISYEQYFGPGTRLTVT.

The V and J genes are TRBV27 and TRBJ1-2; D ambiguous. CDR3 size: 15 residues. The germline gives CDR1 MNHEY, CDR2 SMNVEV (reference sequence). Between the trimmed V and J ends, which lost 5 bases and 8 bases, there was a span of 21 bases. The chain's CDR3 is CASSLKIGFLGGYTF. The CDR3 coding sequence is TGTGCCAGCAGTCTCAAAATAGGGTTTCTTGGCGGCTACACCTTC.

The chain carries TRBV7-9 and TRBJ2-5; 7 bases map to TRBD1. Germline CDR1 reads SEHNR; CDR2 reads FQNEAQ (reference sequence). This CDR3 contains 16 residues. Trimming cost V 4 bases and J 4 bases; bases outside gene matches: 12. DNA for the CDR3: TGTGCCAGCAGCTCAGGGGCAGGGGGTATAAGAGAGACCCAGTACTTC. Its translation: CASSSGAGGIRETQYF.

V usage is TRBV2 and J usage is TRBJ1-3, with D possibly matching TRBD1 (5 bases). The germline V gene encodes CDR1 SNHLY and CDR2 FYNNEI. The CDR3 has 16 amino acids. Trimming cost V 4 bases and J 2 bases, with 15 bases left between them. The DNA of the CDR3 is TGTGCCAGCAGTGCGGGGTGGGGCGGTGCTGGAAACACCATATATTTT. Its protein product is CASSAGWGGAGNTIYF.

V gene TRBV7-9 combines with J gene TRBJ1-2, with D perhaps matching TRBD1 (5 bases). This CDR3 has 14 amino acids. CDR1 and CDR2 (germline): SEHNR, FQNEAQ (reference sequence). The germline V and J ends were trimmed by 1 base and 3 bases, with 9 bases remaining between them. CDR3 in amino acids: CASSLGGADYGYTF. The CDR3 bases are TGTGCCAGCAGCTTAGGGGGCGCGGACTATGGCTACACCTTC.

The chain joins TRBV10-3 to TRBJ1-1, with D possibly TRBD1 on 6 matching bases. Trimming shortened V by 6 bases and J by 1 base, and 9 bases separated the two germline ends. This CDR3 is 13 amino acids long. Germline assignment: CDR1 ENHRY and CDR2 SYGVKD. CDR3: CAISQDRNTEAFF. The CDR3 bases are TGTGCCATCAGCCAGGACAGGAACACTGAAGCTTTCTTT.

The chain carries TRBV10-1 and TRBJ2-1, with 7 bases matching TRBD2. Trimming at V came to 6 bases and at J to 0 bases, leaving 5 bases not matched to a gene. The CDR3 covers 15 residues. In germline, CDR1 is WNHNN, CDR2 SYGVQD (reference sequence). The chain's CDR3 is CASRPGGGSYNEQFF. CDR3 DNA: TGCGCCAGCAGACCAGGCGGGGGCTCCTACAATGAGCAGTTCTTC.

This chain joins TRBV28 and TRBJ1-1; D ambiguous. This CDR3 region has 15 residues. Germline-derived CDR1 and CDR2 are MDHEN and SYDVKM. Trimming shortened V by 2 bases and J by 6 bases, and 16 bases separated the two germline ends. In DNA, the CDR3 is TGTGCCAGCAGTTTAATGTCTGGGTTCCGTCCTGAAGCTTTCTTT. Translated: CASSLMSGFRPEAFF.

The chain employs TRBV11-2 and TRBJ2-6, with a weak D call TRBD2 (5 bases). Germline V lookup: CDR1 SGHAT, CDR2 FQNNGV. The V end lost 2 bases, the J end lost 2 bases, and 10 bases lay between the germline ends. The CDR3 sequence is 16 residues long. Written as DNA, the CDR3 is TGTGCCAGCAGCTTAAACGTCGGGGCTGGGGCCAACGTCCTGACTTTC. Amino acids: CASSLNVGAGANVLTF. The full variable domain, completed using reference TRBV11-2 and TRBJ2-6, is EAGVAQSPRYKIIEKRQSVAFWCNPISGHATLYWYQQILGQGPKLLIQFQNNGVVDDSQLPKDRFSAERLKGVDSTLKIQPAKLEDSAVYLCASSLNVGAGANVLTFGAGSRLTVL.

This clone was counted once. The CDR3 is CASSLGQGGSGEYF. As DNA, the CDR3 is TGTGCCAGCAGCTTAGGACAGGGGGGATCTGGGGAGTATTTT. The V and J genes are TRBV7-9 and TRBJ2-3; 9 nucleotides align to TRBD1. This CDR3 has 14 residues. Germline V gene lookup returns CDR1 SEHNR and CDR2 FQNEAQ (reference sequence). The ends lost 1 base at V and 13 bases at J; junction bases unmatched: 9. The full variable domain, rest sourced from reference TRBV7-9 and TRBJ2-3, is DTGVSQNPRHKITKRGQNVTFRCDPISEHNRLYWYRQTLGQGPEFLTYFQNEAQLEKSRLLSDRFSAERPKGSFSTLEIQRTEQGDSAMYLCASSLGQGGSGEYFGPGTRLTVL.

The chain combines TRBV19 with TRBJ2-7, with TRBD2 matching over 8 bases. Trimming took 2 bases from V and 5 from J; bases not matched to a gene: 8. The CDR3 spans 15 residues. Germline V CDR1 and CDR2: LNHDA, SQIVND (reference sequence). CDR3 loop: CASSITSGRVHEQYF. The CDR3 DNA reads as TGTGCCAGTAGTATAACGTCCGGGAGGGTCCACGAGCAGTACTTC.

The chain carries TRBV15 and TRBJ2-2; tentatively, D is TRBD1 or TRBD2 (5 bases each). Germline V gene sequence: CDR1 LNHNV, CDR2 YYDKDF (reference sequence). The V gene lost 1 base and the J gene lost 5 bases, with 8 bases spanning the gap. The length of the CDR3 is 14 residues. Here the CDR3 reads CATSRVGTTGELFF. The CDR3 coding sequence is TGTGCCACCAGCAGAGTAGGGACGACCGGGGAGCTGTTTTTT.

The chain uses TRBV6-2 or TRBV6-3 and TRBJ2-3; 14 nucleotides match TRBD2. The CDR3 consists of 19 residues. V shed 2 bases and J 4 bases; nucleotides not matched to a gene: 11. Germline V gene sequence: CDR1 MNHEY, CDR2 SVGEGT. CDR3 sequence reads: CASSYGTSGRSGSADTQYF. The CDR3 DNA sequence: TGTGCCAGCAGTTACGGGACTAGCGGGAGATCGGGTAGCGCAGATACGCAGTATTTT.

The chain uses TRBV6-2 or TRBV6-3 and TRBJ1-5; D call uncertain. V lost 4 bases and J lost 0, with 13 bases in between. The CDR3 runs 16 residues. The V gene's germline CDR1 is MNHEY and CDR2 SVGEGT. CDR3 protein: CASSSDRPDSNQPQHF. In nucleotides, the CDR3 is TGTGCCAGCAGTTCCGATAGACCCGATAGCAATCAGCCCCAGCATTTT.

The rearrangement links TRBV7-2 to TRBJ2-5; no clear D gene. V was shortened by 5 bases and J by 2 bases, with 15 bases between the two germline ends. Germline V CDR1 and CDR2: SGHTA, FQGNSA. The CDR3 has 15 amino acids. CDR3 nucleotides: TGTGCCAGCAGCCCATTCCGCGGCGGACAAGAGACCCAGTACTTC. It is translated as CASSPFRGGQETQYF.

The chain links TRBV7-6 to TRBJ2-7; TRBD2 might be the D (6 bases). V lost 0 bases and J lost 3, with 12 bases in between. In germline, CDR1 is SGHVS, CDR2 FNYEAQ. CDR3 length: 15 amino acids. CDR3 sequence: CASSLATGDLYEQYF. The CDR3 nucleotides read TGTGCCAGCAGCTTAGCGACGGGGGACCTCTACGAGCAGTACTTC.

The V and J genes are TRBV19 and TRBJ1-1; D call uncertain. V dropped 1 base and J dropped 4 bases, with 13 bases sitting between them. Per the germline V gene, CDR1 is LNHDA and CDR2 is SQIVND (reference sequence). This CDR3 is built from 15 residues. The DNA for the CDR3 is TGTGCCAGTAGTATAGCCGGGCGGGCGATCACTGAAGCTTTCTTT. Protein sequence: CASSIAGRAITEAFF. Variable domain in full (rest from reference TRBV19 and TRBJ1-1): DGGITQSPKYLFRKEGQNVTLSCEQNLNHDAMYWYRQDPGQGLRLIYYSQIVNDFQKGDIAEGYSVSREKKESFPLTVTSAQKNPTAFYLCASSIAGRAITEAFFGQGTRLTVV.

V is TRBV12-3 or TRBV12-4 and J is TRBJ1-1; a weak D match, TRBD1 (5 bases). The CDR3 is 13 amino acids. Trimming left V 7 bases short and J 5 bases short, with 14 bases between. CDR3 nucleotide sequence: TGTGCCAGCATACGGCAGGGAAGTACTGAAGCTTTCTTT. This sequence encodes CASIRQGSTEAFF.

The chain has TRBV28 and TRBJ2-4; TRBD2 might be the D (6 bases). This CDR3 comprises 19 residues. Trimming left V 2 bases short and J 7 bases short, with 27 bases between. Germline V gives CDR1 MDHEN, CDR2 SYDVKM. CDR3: CASSLGQPTAGTPGNIQYF. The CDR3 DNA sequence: TGTGCCAGCAGTTTAGGGCAGCCGACGGCCGGGACTCCGGGTAACATTCAGTACTTC.

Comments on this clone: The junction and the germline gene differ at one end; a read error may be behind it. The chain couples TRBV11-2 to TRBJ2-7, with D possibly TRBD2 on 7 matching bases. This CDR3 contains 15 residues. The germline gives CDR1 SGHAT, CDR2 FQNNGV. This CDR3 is CASSLGGASSDEQYF. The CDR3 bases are TGTGCCAGTAGCTTAGGGGGGGCTAGCAGTGACGAGCAGTACTTC.

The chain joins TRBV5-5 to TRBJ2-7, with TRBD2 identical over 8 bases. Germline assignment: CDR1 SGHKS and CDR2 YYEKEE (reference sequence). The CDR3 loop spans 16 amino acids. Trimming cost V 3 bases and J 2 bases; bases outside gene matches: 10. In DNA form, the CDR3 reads TGTGCCAGCAGCTCCGTGGCCGGGAGGGTGACCTACGAGCAGTACTTC. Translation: CASSSVAGRVTYEQYF.

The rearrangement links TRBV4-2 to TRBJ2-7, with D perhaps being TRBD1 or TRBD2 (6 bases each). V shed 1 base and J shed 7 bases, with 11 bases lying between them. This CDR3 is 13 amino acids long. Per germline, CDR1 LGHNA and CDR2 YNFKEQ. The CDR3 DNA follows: TGTGCCAGCAGCCAAGCTCGGGGGCGGGAGCAGTACTTC. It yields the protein CASSQARGREQYF.

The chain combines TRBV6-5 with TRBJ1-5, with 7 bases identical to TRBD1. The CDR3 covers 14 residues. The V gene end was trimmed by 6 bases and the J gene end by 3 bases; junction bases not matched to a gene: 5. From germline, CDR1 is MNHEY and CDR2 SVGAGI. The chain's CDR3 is CASSPTGINQPQHF. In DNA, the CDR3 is TGTGCCAGCAGCCCGACAGGGATCAATCAGCCCCAGCATTTT.

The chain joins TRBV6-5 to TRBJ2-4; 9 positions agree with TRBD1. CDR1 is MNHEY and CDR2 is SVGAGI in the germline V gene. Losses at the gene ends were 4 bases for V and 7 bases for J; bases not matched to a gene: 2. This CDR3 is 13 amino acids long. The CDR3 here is CASSSGTGNIQYF. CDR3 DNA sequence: TGTGCCAGCAGTTCCGGGACAGGGAACATTCAGTACTTC.

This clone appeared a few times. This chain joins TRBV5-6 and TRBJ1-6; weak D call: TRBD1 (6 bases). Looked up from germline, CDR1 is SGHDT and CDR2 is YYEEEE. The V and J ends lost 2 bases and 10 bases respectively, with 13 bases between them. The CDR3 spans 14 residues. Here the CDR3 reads CASSFNRGDSPLHF. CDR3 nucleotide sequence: TGTGCCAGCAGCTTTAATAGGGGGGACTCACCCCTCCACTTT.

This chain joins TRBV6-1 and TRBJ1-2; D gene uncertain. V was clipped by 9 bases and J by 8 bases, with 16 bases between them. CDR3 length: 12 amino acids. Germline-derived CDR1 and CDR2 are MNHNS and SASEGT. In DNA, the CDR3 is TGTGCCAGTTCCGTCGGACTTTCCGGCTACACCTTC. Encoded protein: CASSVGLSGYTF.

In nucleotides, the CDR3 is TGTGCCAGCAGCTTGGGTTGGACGAATGAGCAGTTCTTC. Translation: CASSLGWTNEQFF. This sequence joins TRBV5-5 and TRBJ2-1; D call uncertain. Per germline, CDR1 SGHKS and CDR2 YYEKEE (reference sequence). The V end lost 0 bases, the J end lost 7 bases, and 8 bases lay between the germline ends. The CDR3 consists of 13 residues.

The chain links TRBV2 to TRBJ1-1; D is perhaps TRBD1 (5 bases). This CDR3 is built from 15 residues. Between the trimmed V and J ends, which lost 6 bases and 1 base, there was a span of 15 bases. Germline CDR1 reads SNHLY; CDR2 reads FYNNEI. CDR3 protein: CASSVLGAGNTEAFF. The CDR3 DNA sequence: TGTGCCAGCAGCGTTCTTGGGGCCGGGAACACTGAAGCTTTCTTT.

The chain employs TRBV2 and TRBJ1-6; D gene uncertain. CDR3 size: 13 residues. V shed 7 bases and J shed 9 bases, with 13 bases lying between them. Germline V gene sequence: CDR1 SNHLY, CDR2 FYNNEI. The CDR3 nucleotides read TGTGCCAGCACCCGCGGGCCGAGTTCACCCCTCCACTTT. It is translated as CASTRGPSSPLHF.